This T cell receptor (beta chain) is drawn from a study of tumor-infiltrating lymphocytes in primary liver carcinoma. Unsorted whole blood served as the source of blood RNA, and germline DNA was extracted as well. The ends were cut back, 1 base at V and 2 bases at J, with 12 bases in the middle. Per germline, CDR1 SEHNR and CDR2 FQNEAQ (reference sequence). The CDR3 spans 15 residues. A primer matching the constant region was used to make TCR beta cDNA from around 460 ng of total RNA. Three rounds of nested multiplex PCR with slightly modified ARM-PCR produced TCR beta libraries. The opening two PCR rounds, around 10 cycles each, paired TRBV1-TRBV30 forward primers with a C-beta reverse primer. TCRdb independently ran MiXCR on the multiplex PCR reads; one entry per CDR3 protein. The sample includes 330,000 or so distinct CDR3 sequences, 65% of them seen just once.

The sequenced sample consisted of peripheral blood. This rearrangement joins TRBV7-9 to TRBJ2-7; D call uncertain. The TCR originated in a middle-aged man with primary liver carcinoma and hepatitis B virus infection. CDR3 amino acids: CASSLVVTWAYEQYF. DNA for the CDR3: TGTGCCAGCAGCTTAGTGGTGACATGGGCCTACGAGCAGTACTTC.